This is a list of T cell receptor beta chains from one sample in a study of T cell repertoires in cytomegalovirus infection. TCRdb redid the calling of the reads with MiXCR, one entry per CDR3 protein. The sample comprises about 71,000 distinct CDR3 sequences, approximately 20% of which are singletons, and about 63% rests with the top ten. The antigens of these receptors remain unknown. This sample comprised CD8+ T cells from cultured PBMCs, obtained from culture after CMV antigen stimulation. These receptors were collected from a human donor in good health (CMV status not recorded). Some clones in this sample may be carry-over from other donors' samples. CDR3s include the opening cysteine and the closing phenylalanine or tryptophan. The order of the fields is J gene, clone size, V gene, D gene, CDR3 protein, CDR3 DNA. A D gene is named only where the DNA matches it firmly. The listing skips clone size in some rows; elsewhere it reads once, few, many or a size class.

TRBJ2-5 | few | TRBV7-3 | NA | CASSFGGAETQYF | TGTGCCAGCAGCTTTGGAGGGGCAGAGACCCAGTACTTC
TRBJ2-2 | NA | TRBV12-3/TRBV12-4 | NA | CASSLGVSPRELFF | TGTGCCAGCAGTTTAGGCGTCAGCCCTCGGGAGCTGTTTTTT
TRBJ1-2 | NA | TRBV7-8 | NA | CASSTTASYGYTF | TGTGCCAGCAGTACGACAGCGTCGTATGGCTACACCTTC
TRBJ1-2 | NA | TRBV10-3 | TRBD1 | CATLTGDRLYGYTF | TGTGCCACCTTGACAGGGGACCGTCTTTATGGCTACACCTTC
TRBJ1-4 | few | TRBV27 | NA | CASTGPLGRVFF | TGTGCCAGCACTGGGCCTTTAGGAAGGGTGTTTTTT
TRBJ1-3 | few | TRBV28 | NA | CASRRQGSGNTIYF | TGTGCCAGCAGACGCCAGGGGTCAGGAAACACCATATATTTT
TRBJ1-6 | few | TRBV7-9 | NA | CASSPEGSHSPLHF | TGTGCCAGCAGTCCCGAGGGCAGTCATTCACCCCTCCACTTT
TRBJ1-2 | NA | TRBV12-3/TRBV12-4 | NA | CASSPVRNYGYTF | TGTGCCAGCAGTCCCGTGAGGAACTATGGCTACACCTTC
TRBJ2-7 | few | TRBV7-2 | NA | CASSARGGEQYF | TGTGCCAGCAGCGCCAGGGGTGGAGAGCAGTACTTC
TRBJ2-1 | NA | TRBV19 | NA | CASNEQFF | TGTGCCAGTAATGAGCAGTTCTTC
TRBJ1-1 | few | TRBV7-2 | NA | CASSPSGWTDLNTEAFF | TGTGCCAGCAGCCCTAGTGGGTGGACAGATTTGAACACTGAAGCTTTCTTT
TRBJ1-1 | few | TRBV10-3 | TRBD1 | CAISESQGRTEAFF | TGTGCCATCAGTGAGTCACAGGGGAGAACTGAAGCTTTCTTT
TRBJ1-1 | few | TRBV20-1 | NA | CSARDPTQGLGTEAFF | TGCAGTGCTAGAGATCCAACTCAGGGGTTGGGCACTGAAGCTTTCTTT
TRBJ2-5 | many | TRBV12-3/TRBV12-4 | NA | CASSLGGRRQETQYF | TGTGCCAGCAGTTTGGGGGGAAGGCGCCAAGAGACCCAGTACTTC
TRBJ1-2 | few | TRBV7-9 | NA | CASSLGVSENYGYTF | TGTGCCAGCAGCTTAGGGGTCAGCGAGAACTATGGCTACACCTTC
TRBJ2-1 | NA | TRBV4-2 | TRBD1 | CASSPPNTGALNEQFF | TGTGCCAGCAGCCCCCCTAATACAGGGGCTTTAAATGAGCAGTTCTTC
TRBJ2-1 | NA | TRBV7-8 | NA | CASSLERTPYNEQFF | TGTGCCAGCAGCTTAGAACGGACGCCTTACAATGAGCAGTTCTTC
TRBJ2-7 | few | TRBV7-2 | TRBD2 | CASSTGLGVEQYF | TGTGCCAGCAGTACGGGACTAGGGGTCGAGCAGTACTTC
TRBJ2-2 | NA | TRBV4-3 | NA | CASSQGGYRGGDTGELFF | TGCGCCAGCAGCCAAGGGGGGTACAGGGGGGGCGACACCGGGGAGCTGTTTTTT
TRBJ2-1 | many | TRBV24-1 | TRBD2 | CATSGGGKEEMNSYNEQFF | TGTGCCACCAGTGGGGGGGGGAAGGAAGAAATGAACTCCTACAATGAGCAGTTCTTC
TRBJ2-3 | NA | TRBV5-1 | TRBD2 | CASTSTSGRTTDTQYF | TGCGCCAGCACCTCGACTAGCGGGCGGACCACAGATACGCAGTATTTT
TRBJ2-7 | NA | TRBV7-6 | TRBD1 | CASSPWDSYEQYF | TGTGCCAGCAGCCCTTGGGACAGCTACGAGCAGTACTTC
TRBJ1-4 | NA | TRBV7-9 | TRBD1 | CASSFMDRVDEKLFF | TGTGCCAGCAGCTTCATGGACAGGGTTGATGAAAAACTGTTTTTT
TRBJ2-7 | NA | TRBV14 | TRBD1 | CASSQELGGPYEQYF | TGTGCCAGCAGCCAAGAGTTAGGGGGCCCCTACGAGCAGTACTTC
TRBJ1-5 | few | TRBV12-3/TRBV12-4 | TRBD1 | CASGQGGQPQHF | TGTGCCAGCGGACAGGGCGGTCAGCCCCAGCATTTT
TRBJ2-7 | few | TRBV29-1 | TRBD1 | CSVAGQGYEQYF | TGCAGCGTTGCCGGACAGGGCTACGAGCAGTACTTC
TRBJ1-1 | NA | TRBV7-3 | NA | CASSLISESPNTEAFF | TGTGCCAGCAGCTTAATTTCGGAGAGCCCGAACACTGAAGCTTTCTTT
TRBJ2-5 | NA | TRBV7-9 | NA | CASSDRTVAEGTQYF | TGTGCCAGCAGCGATAGGACAGTTGCGGAGGGGACCCAGTACTTC
TRBJ2-2 | NA | TRBV6-2/TRBV6-3 | NA | CASTEPFDGNTGELFF | TGTGCCAGCACCGAACCCTTCGACGGGAACACCGGGGAGCTGTTTTTT
TRBJ1-1 | many | TRBV7-2 | TRBD1 | CASSLMGQGNTEAFF | TGTGCCAGCAGCTTAATGGGACAGGGGAACACTGAAGCTTTCTTT
TRBJ2-3 | NA | TRBV7-9 | NA | CASSPPDWRDTQYF | TGTGCCAGCAGCCCCCCGGACTGGCGGGATACGCAGTATTTT
TRBJ2-1 | NA | TRBV7-8 | TRBD1 | CASSSNRDRPYNEQFF | TGTGCCAGCAGCTCTAACCGGGACAGACCGTACAATGAGCAGTTCTTC
TRBJ2-1 | few | TRBV12-3/TRBV12-4 | NA | CASSYVPYEQFF | TGTGCCAGCAGTTACGTCCCCTACGAGCAGTTCTTC
TRBJ2-2 | NA | TRBV12-3/TRBV12-4 | NA | CASSLGRLPTGELFF | TGTGCCAGCAGTTTGGGACGCTTACCCACCGGGGAGCTGTTTTTT
TRBJ2-1 | few | TRBV12-3/TRBV12-4 | NA | CASSGRRGYNEQFF | TGTGCCAGCAGCGGTAGGAGGGGTTACAATGAGCAGTTCTTC
TRBJ2-5 | few | TRBV4-3 | NA | CASSQDRLETQYF | TGCGCCAGCAGCCAAGACAGGTTGGAGACCCAGTACTTC
TRBJ1-4 | few | TRBV12-3/TRBV12-4 | NA | CASSLALAGPNEKLFF | TGTGCCAGCAGTTTAGCGCTGGCCGGGCCTAATGAAAAACTGTTTTTT
TRBJ2-3 | few | TRBV7-6 | NA | CASSLALSDTQYF | TGTGCCAGCAGCTTAGCACTGTCAGATACGCAGTATTTT
TRBJ2-7 | few | TRBV7-9 | NA | CASSFPGFSYEQYF | TGTGCCAGCAGCTTCCCGGGCTTCTCCTACGAGCAGTACTTC
TRBJ1-5 | few | TRBV12-3/TRBV12-4 | NA | CASSPWTDSNQPQHF | TGTGCCAGCAGTCCCTGGACAGATAGCAATCAGCCCCAGCATTTT
TRBJ2-7 | NA | TRBV5-5 | NA | CASSSQGQGPDYEQYF | TGTGCCAGCAGCTCGCAGGGGCAGGGGCCCGACTACGAGCAGTACTTC
TRBJ1-1 | NA | TRBV7-9 | NA | CASSLLDRNTEAFF | TGTGCCAGCAGCTTACTCGACCGGAACACTGAAGCTTTCTTT
TRBJ1-1 | few | TRBV11-2 | NA | CASSLDPLPSSEAFF | TGTGCCAGCAGCTTAGACCCCCTGCCCAGCTCTGAAGCTTTCTTT
TRBJ1-5 | NA | TRBV4-1 | NA | CASSQDEGIQPQHF | TGCGCCAGCAGCCAAGATGAAGGGATCCAGCCCCAGCATTTT
TRBJ1-4 | few | TRBV7-9 | NA | CASSGSQGSNEKLFF | TGTGCCAGCTCAGGGAGCCAGGGCTCTAATGAAAAACTGTTTTTT